Described below is a single T cell receptor beta chain sequence and its context. This sample stems from a study of blood T cell repertoires in COVID-19. Study overall: The United States, Italy and Spain provided the acute and convalescent COVID-19 samples.

The V segment lost 5 bases and the J segment 5 bases; nucleotides outside the gene matches: 7. This CDR3 comprises 14 residues. The germline V gene encodes CDR1 SGHAT and CDR2 FQNNGV. Authors' analysis steps: Nucleated cell number was recorded as an estimate derived from reference gene primer amplification. This table comes from immunoSEQ multiplex PCR, and its TCRdb copy is limited to in-frame clones, with some not included. V, J and clone size are taken as reported in that table, and D and trimming were inferred from the DNA itself. The sample carries about 18,000 clones, about 91% recorded once. The receptor comes from a human donor in a cohort sampled during active COVID-19. The donor label of this sample is uncertain. Specimen: peripheral blood. The V gene is TRBV11-2, the J gene TRBJ2-3; 7 nucleotides align to TRBD1. The CDR3 loop is CASSSATGKDTQYF. In DNA form, the CDR3 reads TGTGCCAGCAGCAGTGCGACAGGGAAAGATACGCAGTATTTT.